The 2 T cell receptor beta chains in this list originate from one sample, sequenced in a study of blood T cell repertoires in COVID-19 (dated by TCRdb to about 2020). Library preparation used the immunoSEQ multiplex PCR assay. As stored in TCRdb, this immuneACCESS dataset retains in-frame rearrangements with V and J assigned. A fraction of the clones does not appear; measured against another copy, unresolved V genes explain less than half of the discrepancy, and the remainder lacks a known reason. This sample has under 85,000 clones in its table, and about 91% of those were observed once. The ten most abundant clones make up roughly an eighth of the sample. Sequenced sample: peripheral blood. These receptors all come from an older man with active or convalescent COVID-19.

The chain couples TRBV10-2 to TRBJ2-1; 8 positions match TRBD1. V shed 7 bases, J shed 4 bases, and the junction held 18 bases outside the gene matches. This CDR3 is 18 amino acids long. The V gene's germline CDR1 is WSHSY and CDR2 SAAADI. The CDR3 spells CASIAGQAKKLPYNEQFF. The CDR3 DNA is TGCGCCAGCATTGCGGGACAGGCCAAAAAACTCCCGTACAATGAGCAGTTCTTC.

The chain couples TRBV4-3 to TRBJ1-3; 7 bases are shared with TRBD1. From germline, CDR1 is LGHNA and CDR2 YSLEER. This CDR3 is built from 18 residues. V shed 1 base, J shed 8 bases, and the junction held 17 bases outside the gene matches. CDR3 sequence reads: CASSQGSAGGFIRDTIYF. DNA for the CDR3: TGCGCCAGCAGCCAAGGAAGCGCAGGGGGGTTTATTAGAGACACCATATATTTT.